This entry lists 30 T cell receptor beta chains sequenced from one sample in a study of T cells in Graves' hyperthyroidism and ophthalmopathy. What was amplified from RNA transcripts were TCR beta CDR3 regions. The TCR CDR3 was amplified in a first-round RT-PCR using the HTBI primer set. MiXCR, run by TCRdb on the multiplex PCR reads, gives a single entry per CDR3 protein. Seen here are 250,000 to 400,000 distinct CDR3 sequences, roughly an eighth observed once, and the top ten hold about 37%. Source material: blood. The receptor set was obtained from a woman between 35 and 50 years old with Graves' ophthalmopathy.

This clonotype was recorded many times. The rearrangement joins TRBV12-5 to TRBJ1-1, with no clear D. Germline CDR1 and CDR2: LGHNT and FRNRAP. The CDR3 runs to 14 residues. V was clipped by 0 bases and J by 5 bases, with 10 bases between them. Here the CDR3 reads CASGLVGLGTEAFF. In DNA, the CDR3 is TGTGCTAGTGGTTTGGTAGGTTTGGGGACTGAAGCTTTCTTT.

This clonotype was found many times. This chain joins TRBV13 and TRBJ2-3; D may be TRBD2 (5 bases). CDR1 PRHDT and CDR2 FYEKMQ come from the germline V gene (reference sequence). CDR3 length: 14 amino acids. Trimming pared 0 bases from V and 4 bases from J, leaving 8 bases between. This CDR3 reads CASSLGLDPDTQYF. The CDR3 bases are TGTGCCAGCAGCTTAGGACTAGATCCAGATACGCAGTATTTT.

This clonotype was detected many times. CDR3 protein: CATSDLISTDTQYF. DNA of the CDR3: TGTGCCACCAGTGATTTGATTAGCACAGATACGCAGTATTTT. V is TRBV24-1 and J is TRBJ2-3; D not certain. V was clipped by 0 bases and J by 0 bases, with 3 bases between them. The CDR3 has 14 amino acids. Germline V lookup: CDR1 KGHDR, CDR2 SFDVKD.

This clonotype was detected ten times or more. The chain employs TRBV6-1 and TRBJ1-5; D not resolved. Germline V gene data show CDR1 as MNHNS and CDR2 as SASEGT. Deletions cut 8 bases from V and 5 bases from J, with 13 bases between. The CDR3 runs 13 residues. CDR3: CASHSLGDQPQHF. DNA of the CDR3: TGTGCCAGCCACAGTCTCGGGGATCAGCCCCAGCATTTT.

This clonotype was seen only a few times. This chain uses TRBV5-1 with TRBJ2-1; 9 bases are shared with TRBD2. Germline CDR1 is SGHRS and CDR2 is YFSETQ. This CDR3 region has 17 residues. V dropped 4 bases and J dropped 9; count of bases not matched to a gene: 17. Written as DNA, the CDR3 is TGCGCCAGCAGCAAGGGAGTAGTAGCGGGGGAATGGAGTGAGCAGTTCTTC. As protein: CASSKGVVAGEWSEQFF.

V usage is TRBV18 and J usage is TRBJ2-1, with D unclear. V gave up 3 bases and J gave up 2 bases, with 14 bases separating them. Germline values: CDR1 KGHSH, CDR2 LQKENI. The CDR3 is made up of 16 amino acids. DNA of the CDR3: TGTGCCAGCTCACCGCAAGAAGGGTGGGCCTACAATGAGCAGTTCTTC. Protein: CASSPQEGWAYNEQFF.

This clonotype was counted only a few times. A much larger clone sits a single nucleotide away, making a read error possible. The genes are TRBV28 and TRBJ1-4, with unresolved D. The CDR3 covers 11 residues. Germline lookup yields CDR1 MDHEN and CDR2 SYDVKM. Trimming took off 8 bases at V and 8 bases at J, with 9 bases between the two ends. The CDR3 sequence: CASLRSEKLFF. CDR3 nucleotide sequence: TGTGCCAGCCTCCGTAGCGAAAAACTGTTTTTT.

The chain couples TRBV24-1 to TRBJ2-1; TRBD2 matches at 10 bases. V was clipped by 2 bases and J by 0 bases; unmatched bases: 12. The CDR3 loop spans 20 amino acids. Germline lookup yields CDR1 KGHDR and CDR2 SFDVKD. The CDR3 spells CATSDSGRLSGRISYNEQFF. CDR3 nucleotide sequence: TGTGCCACCAGTGATTCGGGGCGGCTTAGCGGGAGGATCTCCTACAATGAGCAGTTCTTC.

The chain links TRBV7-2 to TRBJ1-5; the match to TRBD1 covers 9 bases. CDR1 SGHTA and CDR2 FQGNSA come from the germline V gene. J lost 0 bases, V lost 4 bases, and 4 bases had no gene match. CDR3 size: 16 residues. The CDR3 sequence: CASSYGQGYSNQPQHF. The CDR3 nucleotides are TGTGCCAGCAGCTACGGACAGGGGTATAGCAATCAGCCCCAGCATTTT. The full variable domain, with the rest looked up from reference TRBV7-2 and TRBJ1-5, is GAGVSQSPSNKVTEKGKDVELRCDPISGHTALYWYRQSLGQGLEFLIYFQGNSAPDKSGLPSDRFSAERTGGSVSTLTIQRTQQEDSAVYLCASSYGQGYSNQPQHFGDGTRLSIL.

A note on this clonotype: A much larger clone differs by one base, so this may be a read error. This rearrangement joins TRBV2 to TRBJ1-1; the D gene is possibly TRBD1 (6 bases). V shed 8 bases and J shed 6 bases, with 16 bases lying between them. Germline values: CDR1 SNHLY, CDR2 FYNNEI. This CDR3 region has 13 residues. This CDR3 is CASYLGGGPEAFF. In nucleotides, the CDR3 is TGTGCCAGCTACCTGGGGGGGGGCCCTGAAGCTTTCTTT.

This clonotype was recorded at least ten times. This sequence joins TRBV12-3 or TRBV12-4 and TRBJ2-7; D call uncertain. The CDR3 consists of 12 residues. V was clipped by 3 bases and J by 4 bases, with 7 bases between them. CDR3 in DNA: TGTGCCAGCAGTTTCTCATTTTACGAGCAGTACTTC. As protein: CASSFSFYEQYF.

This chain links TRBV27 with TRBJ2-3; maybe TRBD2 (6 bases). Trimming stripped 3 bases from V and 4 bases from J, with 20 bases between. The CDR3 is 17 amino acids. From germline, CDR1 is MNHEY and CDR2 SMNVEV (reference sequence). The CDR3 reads CASSFGNYGGAADTQYF. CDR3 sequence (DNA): TGTGCCAGCAGTTTTGGTAACTACGGGGGAGCGGCAGATACGCAGTATTTT.

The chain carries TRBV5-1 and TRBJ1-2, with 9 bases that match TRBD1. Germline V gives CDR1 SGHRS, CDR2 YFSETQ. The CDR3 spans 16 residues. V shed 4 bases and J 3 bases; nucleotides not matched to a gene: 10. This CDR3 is CASSTGQGEGDYGYTF. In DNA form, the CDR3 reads TGCGCCAGCAGCACGGGACAGGGCGAAGGGGACTATGGCTACACCTTC.

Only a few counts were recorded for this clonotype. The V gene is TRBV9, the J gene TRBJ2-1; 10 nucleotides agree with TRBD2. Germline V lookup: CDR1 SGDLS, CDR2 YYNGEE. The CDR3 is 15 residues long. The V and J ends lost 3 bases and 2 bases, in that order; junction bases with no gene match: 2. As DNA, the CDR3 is TGTGCCAGCAGCGCCCTAGCGGGGGCCTACAATGAGCAGTTCTTC. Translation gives CASSALAGAYNEQFF.

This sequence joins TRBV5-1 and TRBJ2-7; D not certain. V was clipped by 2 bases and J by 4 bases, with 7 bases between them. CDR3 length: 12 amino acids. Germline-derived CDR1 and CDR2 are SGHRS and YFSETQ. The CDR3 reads CASSFGKYEQYF. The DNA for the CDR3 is TGCGCCAGCAGCTTCGGAAAATACGAGCAGTACTTC. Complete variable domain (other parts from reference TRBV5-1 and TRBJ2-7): KAGVTQTPRYLIKTRGQQVTLSCSPISGHRSVSWYQQTPGQGLQFLFEYFSETQRNKGNFPGRFSGRQFSNSRSEMNVSTLELGDSALYLCASSFGKYEQYFGPGTRLTVT.

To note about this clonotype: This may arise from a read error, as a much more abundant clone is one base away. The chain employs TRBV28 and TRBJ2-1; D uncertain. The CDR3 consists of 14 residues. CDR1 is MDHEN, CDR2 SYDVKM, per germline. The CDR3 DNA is TGTGCCAGCGGAGTGAGAGATCCCTGGGTTGAGCAGCTCTTC. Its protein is CASGVRDPWVEQLF.

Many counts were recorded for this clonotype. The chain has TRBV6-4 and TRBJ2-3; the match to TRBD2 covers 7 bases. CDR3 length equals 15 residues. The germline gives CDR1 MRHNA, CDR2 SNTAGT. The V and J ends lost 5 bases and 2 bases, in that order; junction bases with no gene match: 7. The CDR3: CASSQSGTATDTQYF. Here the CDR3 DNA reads TGTGCCAGCAGTCAAAGCGGGACCGCCACAGATACGCAGTATTTT.

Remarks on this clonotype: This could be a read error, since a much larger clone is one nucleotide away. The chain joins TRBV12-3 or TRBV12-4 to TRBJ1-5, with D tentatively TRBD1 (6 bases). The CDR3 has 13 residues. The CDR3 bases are TGTGCCGGCAGGGGACTGAAGGATCAGCCCCAGCATTTT. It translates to CAGRGLKDQPQHF.

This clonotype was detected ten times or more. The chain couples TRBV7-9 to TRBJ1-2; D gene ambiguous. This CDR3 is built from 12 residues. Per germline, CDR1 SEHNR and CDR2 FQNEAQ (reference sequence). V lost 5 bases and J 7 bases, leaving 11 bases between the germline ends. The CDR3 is CASSATHAGYTF. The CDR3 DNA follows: TGTGCCAGCAGCGCCACCCACGCTGGCTACACCTTC.

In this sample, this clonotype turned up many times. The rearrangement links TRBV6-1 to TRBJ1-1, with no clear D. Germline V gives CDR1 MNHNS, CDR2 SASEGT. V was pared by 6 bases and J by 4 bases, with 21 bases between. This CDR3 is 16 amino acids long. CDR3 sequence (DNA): TGTGCCAGCAGAATTCGGGAGGTTATGGGGAGCACTGAAGCTTTCTTT. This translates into CASRIREVMGSTEAFF.

CDR3 nucleotide sequence: TGTGCCAGCAGCCAAGACCCGGATGAAAAACTGTTTTTT. Its translation: CASSQDPDEKLFF. V gene TRBV7-9 combines with J gene TRBJ1-4; D gene ambiguous. Trimming stripped 5 bases from V and 6 bases from J, with 10 bases between. This CDR3 spans 13 amino acids. Germline V gives CDR1 SEHNR, CDR2 FQNEAQ (reference sequence).

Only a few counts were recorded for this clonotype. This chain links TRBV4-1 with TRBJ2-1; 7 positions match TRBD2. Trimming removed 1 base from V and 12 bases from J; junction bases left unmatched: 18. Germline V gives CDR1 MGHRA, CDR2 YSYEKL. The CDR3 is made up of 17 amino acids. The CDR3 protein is CASSQGDYWPPSVGQFF. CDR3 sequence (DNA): TGCGCCAGCAGCCAAGGGGACTACTGGCCCCCGTCCGTGGGGCAGTTCTTC.

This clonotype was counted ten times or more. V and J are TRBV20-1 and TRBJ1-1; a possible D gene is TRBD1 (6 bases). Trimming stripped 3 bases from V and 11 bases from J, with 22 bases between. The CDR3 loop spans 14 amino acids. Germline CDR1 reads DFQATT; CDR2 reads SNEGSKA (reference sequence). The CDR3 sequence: CSARSVGGAPGAFF. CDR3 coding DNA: TGCAGTGCTAGGTCGGTCGGGGGGGCGCCGGGGGCTTTCTTT.

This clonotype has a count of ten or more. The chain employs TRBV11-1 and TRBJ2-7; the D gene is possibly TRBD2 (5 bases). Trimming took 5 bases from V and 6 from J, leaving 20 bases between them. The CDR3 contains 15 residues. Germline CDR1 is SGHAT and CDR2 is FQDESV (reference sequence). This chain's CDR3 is CASSLDGGPLREQYF. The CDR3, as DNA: TGTGCCAGCAGCCTCGACGGCGGGCCCTTGCGCGAGCAGTACTTC.

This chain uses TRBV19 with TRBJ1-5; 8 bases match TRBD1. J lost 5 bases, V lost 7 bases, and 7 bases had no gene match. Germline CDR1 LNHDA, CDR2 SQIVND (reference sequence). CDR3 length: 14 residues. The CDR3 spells CASNTGQGYQPQHF. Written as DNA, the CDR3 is TGTGCCAGTAACACCGGACAGGGTTATCAGCCCCAGCATTTT.

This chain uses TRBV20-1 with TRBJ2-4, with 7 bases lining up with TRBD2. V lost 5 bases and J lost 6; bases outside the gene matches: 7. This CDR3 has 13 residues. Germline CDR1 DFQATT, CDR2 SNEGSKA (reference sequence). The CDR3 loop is CSALRLAGNIQYF. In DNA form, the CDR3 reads TGCAGTGCTTTACGACTAGCTGGAAACATTCAGTACTTC.

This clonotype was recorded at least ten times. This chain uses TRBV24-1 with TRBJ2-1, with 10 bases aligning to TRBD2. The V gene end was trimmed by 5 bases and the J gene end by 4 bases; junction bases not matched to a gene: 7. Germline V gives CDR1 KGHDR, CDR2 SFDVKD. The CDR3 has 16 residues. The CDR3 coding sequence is TGTGCCACCAGTGTCCAGACTAGCGGGCTTTACAATGAGCAGTTCTTC. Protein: CATSVQTSGLYNEQFF.

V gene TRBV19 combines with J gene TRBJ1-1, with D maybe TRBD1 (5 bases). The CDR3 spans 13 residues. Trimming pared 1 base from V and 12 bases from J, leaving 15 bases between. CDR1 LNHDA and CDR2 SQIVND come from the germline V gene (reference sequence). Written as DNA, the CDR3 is TGTGCCAGTAGTATAGCGACAGTAACAAGGCCTTTCTTT. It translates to CASSIATVTRPFF.

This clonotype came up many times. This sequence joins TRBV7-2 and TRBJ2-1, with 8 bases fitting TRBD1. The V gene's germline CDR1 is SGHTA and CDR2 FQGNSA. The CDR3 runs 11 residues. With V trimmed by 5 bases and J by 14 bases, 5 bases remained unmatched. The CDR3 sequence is CASSPDRDKFF. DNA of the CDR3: TGTGCCAGCAGCCCGGACAGGGATAAGTTCTTC.

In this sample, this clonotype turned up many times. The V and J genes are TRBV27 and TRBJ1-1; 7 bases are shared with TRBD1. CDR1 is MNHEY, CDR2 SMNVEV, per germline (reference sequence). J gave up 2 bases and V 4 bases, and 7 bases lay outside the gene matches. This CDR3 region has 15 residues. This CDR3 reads CASSSGAGGNTEAFF. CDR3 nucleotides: TGTGCCAGCAGTTCGGGGGCAGGGGGAAACACTGAAGCTTTCTTT.